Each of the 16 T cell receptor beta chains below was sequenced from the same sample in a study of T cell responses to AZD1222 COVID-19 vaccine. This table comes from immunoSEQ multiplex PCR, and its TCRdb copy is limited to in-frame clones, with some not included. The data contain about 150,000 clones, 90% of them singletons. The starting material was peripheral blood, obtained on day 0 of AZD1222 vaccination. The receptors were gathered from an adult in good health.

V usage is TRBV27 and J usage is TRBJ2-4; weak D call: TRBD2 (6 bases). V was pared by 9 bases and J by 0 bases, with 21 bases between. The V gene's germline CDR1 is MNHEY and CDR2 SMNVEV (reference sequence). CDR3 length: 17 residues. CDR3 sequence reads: CASSASANFLAKNIQYF. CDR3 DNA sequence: TGTGCCAGTAGCGCTAGCGCCAATTTCCTAGCCAAAAACATTCAGTACTTC.

The CDR3 DNA reads TGTGCCAGCAGTGTTGAAAGGGACAGGGTCATTGGCAATCAGCCCCAGCATTTT. It specifies CASSVERDRVIGNQPQHF. This chain links TRBV2 with TRBJ1-5, with 9 bases identical to TRBD1. Germline V gene data show CDR1 as SNHLY and CDR2 as FYNNEI. V lost 4 bases and J lost 2; bases outside the gene matches: 12. This CDR3 is built from 18 residues.

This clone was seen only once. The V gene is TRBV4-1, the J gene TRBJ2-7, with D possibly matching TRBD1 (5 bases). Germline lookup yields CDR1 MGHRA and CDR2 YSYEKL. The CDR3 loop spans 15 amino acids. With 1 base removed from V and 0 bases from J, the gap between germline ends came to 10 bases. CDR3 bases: TGCGCCAGCAGCCAAGGACAGTGTAGCTCCTACGAGCAGTACTTC. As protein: CASSQGQCSSYEQYF.

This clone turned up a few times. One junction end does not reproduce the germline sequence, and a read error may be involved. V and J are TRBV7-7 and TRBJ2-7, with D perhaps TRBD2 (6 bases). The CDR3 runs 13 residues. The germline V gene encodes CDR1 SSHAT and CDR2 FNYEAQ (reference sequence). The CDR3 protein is CASSSHNGGEQYF. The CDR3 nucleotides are TGTGCTAGCAGCTCTCACAACGGGGGCGAGCAGTACTTC.

The CDR3 sequence is CASSPDSNQPQHF. The CDR3 DNA reads as TGTGCCAGCAGTCCTGACAGCAATCAGCCCCAGCATTTT. The chain couples TRBV27 to TRBJ1-5; D is unclear. V lost 5 bases to trimming and J lost 1 base, with 6 bases between them. The CDR3 spans 13 residues. The V gene's germline CDR1 is MNHEY and CDR2 SMNVEV (reference sequence).

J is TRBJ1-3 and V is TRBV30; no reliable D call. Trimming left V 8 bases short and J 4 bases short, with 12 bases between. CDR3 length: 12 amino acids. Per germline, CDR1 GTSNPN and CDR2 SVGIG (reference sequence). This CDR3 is CALDDIGNTIYF. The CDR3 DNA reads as TGTGCCCTGGATGATATAGGAAACACCATATATTTT.

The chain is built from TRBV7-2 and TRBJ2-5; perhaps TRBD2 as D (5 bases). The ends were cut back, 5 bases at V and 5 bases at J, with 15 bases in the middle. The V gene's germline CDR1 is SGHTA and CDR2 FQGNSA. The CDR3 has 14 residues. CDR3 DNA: TGTGCCAGCAGCCCGGCCCTGGGCGGGGAGACCCAGTACTTC. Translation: CASSPALGGETQYF.

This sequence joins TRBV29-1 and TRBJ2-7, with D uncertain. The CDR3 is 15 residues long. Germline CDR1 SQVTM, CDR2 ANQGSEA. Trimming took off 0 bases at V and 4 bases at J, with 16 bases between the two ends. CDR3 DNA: TGCAGCGTTGAAGATCCAGACTCTAGAGGATACGAGCAGTACTTC. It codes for CSVEDPDSRGYEQYF.

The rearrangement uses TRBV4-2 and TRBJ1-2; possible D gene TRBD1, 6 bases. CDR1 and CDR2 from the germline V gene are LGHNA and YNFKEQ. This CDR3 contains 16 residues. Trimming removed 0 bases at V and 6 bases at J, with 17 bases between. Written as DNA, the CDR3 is TGTGCCAGCAGCCAAGATGGGGGCCTACCTATCCATGGCTACACCTTC. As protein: CASSQDGGLPIHGYTF.

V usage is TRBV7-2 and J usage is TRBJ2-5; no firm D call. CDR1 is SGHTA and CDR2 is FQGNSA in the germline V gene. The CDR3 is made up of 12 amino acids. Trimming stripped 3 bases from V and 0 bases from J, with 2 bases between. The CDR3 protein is CASSLYQETQYF. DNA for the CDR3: TGTGCCAGCAGCTTGTACCAAGAGACCCAGTACTTC.

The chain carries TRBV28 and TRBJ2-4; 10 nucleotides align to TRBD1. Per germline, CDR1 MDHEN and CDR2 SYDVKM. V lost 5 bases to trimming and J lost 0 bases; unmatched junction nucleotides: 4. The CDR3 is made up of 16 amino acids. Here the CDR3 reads CASSRQGAEAKNIQYF. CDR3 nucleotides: TGTGCCAGCAGTAGACAGGGGGCGGAAGCCAAAAACATTCAGTACTTC.

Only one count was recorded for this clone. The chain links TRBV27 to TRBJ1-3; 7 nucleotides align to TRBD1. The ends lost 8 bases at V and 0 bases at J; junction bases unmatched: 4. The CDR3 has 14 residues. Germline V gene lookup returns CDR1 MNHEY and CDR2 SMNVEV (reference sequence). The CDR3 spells CASGQDGSGNTIYF. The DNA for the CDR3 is TGTGCCAGCGGACAGGATGGCTCTGGAAACACCATATATTTT.

The CDR3 loop is CASSPRQWGEQFF. DNA for the CDR3: TGTGCCAGCAGTCCTCGACAGTGGGGTGAGCAGTTCTTC. The rearrangement uses TRBV27 and TRBJ2-1, with D possibly TRBD1 on 5 matching bases. V lost 5 bases and J lost 9, with 14 bases in between. The CDR3 loop spans 13 amino acids. Germline V gives CDR1 MNHEY, CDR2 SMNVEV (reference sequence).

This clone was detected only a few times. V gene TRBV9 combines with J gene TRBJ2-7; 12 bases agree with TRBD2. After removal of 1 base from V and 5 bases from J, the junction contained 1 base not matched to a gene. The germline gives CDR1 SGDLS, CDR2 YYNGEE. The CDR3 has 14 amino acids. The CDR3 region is CASSVRTSGDEQYF. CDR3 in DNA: TGTGCCAGCAGCGTACGGACTAGCGGGGACGAGCAGTACTTC.

The CDR3 nucleotides read TGTGCCAGCAGCTTAGCTGCTGGGGGTAGCAATCAGCCCCAGCATTTT. This codes for CASSLAAGGSNQPQHF. V gene TRBV11-2 combines with J gene TRBJ1-5; a weak D match, TRBD1 (5 bases). The CDR3 has 16 amino acids. Between the trimmed V and J ends, which lost 1 base and 0 bases, there was a span of 10 bases. The germline V gene has CDR1 SGHAT and CDR2 FQNNGV.

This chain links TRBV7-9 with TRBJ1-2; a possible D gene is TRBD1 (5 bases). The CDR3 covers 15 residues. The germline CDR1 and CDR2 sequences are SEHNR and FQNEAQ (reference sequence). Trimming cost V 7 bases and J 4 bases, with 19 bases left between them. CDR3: CASKPPPDTIYGYTF. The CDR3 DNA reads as TGTGCCAGCAAGCCCCCCCCGGACACTATCTATGGCTACACCTTC. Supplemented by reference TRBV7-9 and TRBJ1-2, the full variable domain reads DTGVSQNPRHKITKRGQNVTFRCDPISEHNRLYWYRQTLGQGPEFLTYFQNEAQLEKSRLLSDRFSAERPKGSFSTLEIQRTEQGDSAMYLCASKPPPDTIYGYTFGSGTRLTVV.